Below, 22 T cell receptor beta chains from the same sample are listed, as sequenced in a study of blood T cells in healthy people across ages. PCR was performed a second time for about 7 to 11 cycles using a sample-barcoded 5' primer and a J-beta primer mix. TCRdb processed the 5' RACE reads anew with MiXCR; each CDR3 protein has one entry. The sample yields under 1 million distinct CDR3 sequences, 40% to 50% seen once. Sequenced sample: blood. These receptors were collected from a man aged 60 to 69 in good health.

Concerning this clonotype: A much more abundant neighbour one base away suggests this may be a read error. V and J are TRBV29-1 and TRBJ2-7; 9 nucleotides line up with TRBD2. After removal of 4 bases from V and 12 bases from J, the junction contained 13 bases not matched to a gene. The germline V gene encodes CDR1 SQVTM and CDR2 ANQGSEA. The CDR3 runs to 13 residues. The CDR3 DNA reads as TGCAGCGTTGGGCTAGCGGGACCCGGGGCCCGGTACTTC. This gives the protein CSVGLAGPGARYF.

The chain uses TRBV20-1 and TRBJ1-5; D gene unclear. Germline CDR1 is DFQATT and CDR2 is SNEGSKA (reference sequence). The CDR3 consists of 13 residues. Deletions cut 5 bases from V and 7 bases from J, with 15 bases between. CDR3 nucleotide sequence: TGCAGTGCTCCCCCGGGCCCCGGCCAGCCCCAGCATTTT. Translating it yields CSAPPGPGQPQHF.

This chain uses TRBV12-3 or TRBV12-4 with TRBJ2-4, with TRBD2 matching over 13 bases. The CDR3 has 18 residues. The V gene end was trimmed by 5 bases and the J gene end by 1 base; junction bases not matched to a gene: 8. The CDR3 sequence: CASSTGTSGKSAKNIQYF. DNA of the CDR3: TGTGCCAGCAGTACCGGGACTAGCGGGAAGTCGGCCAAAAACATTCAGTACTTC.

In the case of this clonotype: This may come from a read error, since a much larger clone is one base off. The genes are TRBV6-2 or TRBV6-3 and TRBJ2-5; tentative D call: TRBD2 (6 bases). V lost 6 bases and J lost 11, with 13 bases in between. Germline CDR1 MNHEY, CDR2 SVGEGT. The CDR3 sequence is 11 residues long. CDR3 nucleotide sequence: TGTGCCAGCAGCGAACCCCGGGAGCAGTACTTC. It encodes CASSEPREQYF.

The V and J genes are TRBV9 and TRBJ2-1, with D possibly being TRBD2 (5 bases). V lost 1 base and J lost 5, with 10 bases in between. Germline V gene lookup returns CDR1 SGDLS and CDR2 YYNGEE. This CDR3 comprises 14 residues. CDR3 region: CASSVLLVDNEQFF. The CDR3 DNA is TGTGCCAGCAGCGTACTACTAGTAGACAATGAGCAGTTCTTC.

The gene calls are TRBV4-1 and TRBJ2-5, with 14 bases matching TRBD2. V lost 0 bases and J lost 11; bases outside the gene matches: 11. Germline values: CDR1 MGHRA, CDR2 YSYEKL. The CDR3 is made up of 17 amino acids. CDR3 in DNA: TGCGCCAGCAGCCAAGAAGGGACTAGCGGGGGAGTCAATGAGCAGTACTTC. It is translated as CASSQEGTSGGVNEQYF.

The chain couples TRBV25-1 to TRBJ1-2, with 8 bases that match TRBD1. CDR1 and CDR2 (germline): MGHDK, SYGVNS. The CDR3 has 11 residues. V was clipped by 10 bases and J by 7 bases; unmatched bases: 5. The CDR3 protein is CATQGAGGYTF. The CDR3 DNA follows: TGTGCCACCCAGGGGGCTGGTGGCTACACCTTC.

V usage is TRBV6-2 or TRBV6-3 and J usage is TRBJ2-1; 10 positions match TRBD2. CDR3 length equals 14 residues. Germline values: CDR1 MNHEY, CDR2 SVGEGT. V was clipped by 6 bases and J by 8 bases; unmatched bases: 7. DNA for the CDR3: TGTGCCAGCAGACAGCGGGGGGGCGGCCATGAGCAGTTCTTC. Protein sequence: CASRQRGGGHEQFF.

The V gene is TRBV4-3, the J gene TRBJ2-7; 7 nucleotides agree with TRBD2. The V and J ends lost 0 bases and 3 bases, in that order; junction bases with no gene match: 14. Germline-derived CDR1 and CDR2 are LGHNA and YSLEER. The CDR3 is 18 residues long. The CDR3 coding sequence is TGCGCCAGCAGCCAAGAGGGACGAAGGGAGGGTCCTAACTACGAGCAGTACTTC. As protein: CASSQEGRREGPNYEQYF.

This chain uses TRBV7-9 with TRBJ2-6; D gene ambiguous. The V gene lost 3 bases and the J gene lost 2 bases, with 14 bases spanning the gap. CDR1 is SEHNR, CDR2 FQNEAQ, per germline (reference sequence). The CDR3 totals 17 residues. The CDR3: CASSLKNLGAGANVLTF. The CDR3 nucleotides are TGTGCCAGCAGCTTGAAAAACCTGGGCGCTGGGGCCAACGTCCTGACTTTC.

The chain links TRBV6-1 to TRBJ2-5; no clear D gene. The V and J ends lost 7 bases and 0 bases respectively, with 12 bases between them. Germline V gene data show CDR1 as MNHNS and CDR2 as SASEGT. The CDR3 is 14 residues long. In nucleotides, the CDR3 is TGTGCCAGCACCAGGAGACTGTACCAAGAGACCCAGTACTTC. It translates to CASTRRLYQETQYF.

This clonotype was observed a handful of times. The chain is built from TRBV25-1 and TRBJ2-5; 10 positions match TRBD2. Germline-derived CDR1 and CDR2 are MGHDK and SYGVNS. With V trimmed by 5 bases and J by 6 bases, 9 bases remained unmatched. There are 15 residues in the CDR3. Written as DNA, the CDR3 is TGTGCCAGCAGTCGGAGCGGGGGGGCCGGAAAGACCCAGTACTTC. Protein: CASSRSGGAGKTQYF.

This rearrangement joins TRBV7-2 to TRBJ2-2, with D unresolved. Germline values: CDR1 SGHTA, CDR2 FQGNSA. There are 13 residues in the CDR3. With 5 bases removed from V and 7 bases from J, the gap between germline ends came to 11 bases. The CDR3 bases are TGTGCCAGCAGCGCAGAGAGTTTCGGGGAGCTGTTTTTT. The encoded protein is CASSAESFGELFF. Based on the CDR3 plus reference TRBV7-2 and TRBJ2-2, the full variable domain is GAGVSQSPSNKVTEKGKDVELRCDPISGHTALYWYRQSLGQGLEFLIYFQGNSAPDKSGLPSDRFSAERTGGSVSTLTIQRTQQEDSAVYLCASSAESFGELFFGEGSRLTVL.

The chain couples TRBV29-1 to TRBJ1-2; 11 positions match TRBD1. This CDR3 has 11 amino acids. V lost 6 bases to trimming and J lost 10 bases; unmatched junction nucleotides: 4. Germline V gene lookup returns CDR1 SQVTM and CDR2 ANQGSEA. The CDR3 reads CSVRTGGDYTF. The CDR3 DNA reads TGCAGCGTAAGGACAGGGGGCGACTACACCTTC.

This clonotype was picked up a small number of times. J is TRBJ2-3 and V is TRBV20-1, with a weak D call TRBD2 (6 bases). Trimming stripped 6 bases from V and 2 bases from J, with 12 bases between. Germline loops: CDR1 DFQATT, CDR2 SNEGSKA (reference sequence). The CDR3 is made up of 13 amino acids. The CDR3: CSAARTNTDTQYF. The CDR3 region has the DNA TGCAGTGCAGCAAGGACTAACACAGATACGCAGTATTTT.

V gene TRBV5-1 combines with J gene TRBJ2-7; D is perhaps TRBD1 or TRBD2 (5 bases each). The V end lost 6 bases, the J end lost 0 bases, and 10 bases lay between the germline ends. The length of the CDR3 is 13 residues. Germline V gene lookup returns CDR1 SGHRS and CDR2 YFSETQ. For the CDR3, the DNA is TGCGCCAGCACCGGGACCGACTCCTACGAGCAGTACTTC. Protein product: CASTGTDSYEQYF. Variable domain in full (rest from reference TRBV5-1 and TRBJ2-7): KAGVTQTPRYLIKTRGQQVTLSCSPISGHRSVSWYQQTPGQGLQFLFEYFSETQRNKGNFPGRFSGRQFSNSRSEMNVSTLELGDSALYLCASTGTDSYEQYFGPGTRLTVT.

The chain links TRBV18 to TRBJ2-1; a weak D match, TRBD1 (6 bases). This CDR3 is built from 15 residues. Per the germline V gene, CDR1 is KGHSH and CDR2 is LQKENI. With 6 bases removed from V and 2 bases from J, the gap between germline ends came to 14 bases. Written as DNA, the CDR3 is TGTGCCAGCTCTTCAGACAGGACCACCTACAATGAGCAGTTCTTC. As protein: CASSSDRTTYNEQFF.

The V call is TRBV27, the J call TRBJ1-5, with D tentatively TRBD1 (5 bases). The CDR3 contains 13 residues. CDR1 and CDR2 (germline): MNHEY, SMNVEV (reference sequence). V was trimmed by 8 bases and J by 3 bases, leaving 11 bases between them. In DNA, the CDR3 is TGTGCCAGCTCTAACAGGTACAATCAGCCCCAGCATTTT. The encoded protein is CASSNRYNQPQHF.

This clonotype appeared once. The CDR3 ends on some other residue instead of the conserved phenylalanine or tryptophan, so this is likely a read error. The V gene is TRBV4-3, the J gene TRBJ1-1; TRBD1 matches at 8 bases. Germline lookup yields CDR1 LGHNA and CDR2 YSLEER. The CDR3 covers 14 residues. The DNA of the CDR3 is TGCGCCAGTAGCCAAGATCAGGGGGCAATTGAAGCTTTCCTT. Translated: CASSQDQGAIEAFL.

This chain connects TRBV20-1 to TRBJ2-4; the D is unclear. Gene TRBJ2-7 matches the end of the DNA better, so the J call may be wrong. Germline V CDR1 and CDR2: DFQATT, SNEGSKA (reference sequence). This CDR3 comprises 14 residues. The CDR3 reads CSASRAGRNYEQYF. The CDR3 region has the DNA TGCAGTGCTAGTCGGGCAGGCAGAAACTACGAGCAGTACTTC.

This clonotype was detected a few times. V gene TRBV18 combines with J gene TRBJ2-5; possible D gene TRBD1, 6 bases. The better agreement between TRBJ2-7 and the DNA end casts doubt on the J call. The CDR3 length is 18 residues. Germline CDR1 KGHSH, CDR2 LQKENI. CDR3 in amino acids: CASSRSMGPRTASYEQYF. The DNA for the CDR3 is TGTGCCAGCTCACGAAGTATGGGGCCTAGGACAGCTAGCTACGAGCAGTACTTC.

As regards this clonotype: At one boundary the junction diverges from the germline segment, which might be a read error. The V and J genes are TRBV7-2 and TRBJ1-3; TRBD1 is a possible D gene (6 bases). Germline CDR1 SGHTA, CDR2 FQGNSA. The CDR3 spans 16 residues. As DNA, the CDR3 is TGTGTCAGCAGCTTAGTCGGTAGGGGGACAGGAAACACCATATATTTT. Protein sequence: CVSSLVGRGTGNTIYF.